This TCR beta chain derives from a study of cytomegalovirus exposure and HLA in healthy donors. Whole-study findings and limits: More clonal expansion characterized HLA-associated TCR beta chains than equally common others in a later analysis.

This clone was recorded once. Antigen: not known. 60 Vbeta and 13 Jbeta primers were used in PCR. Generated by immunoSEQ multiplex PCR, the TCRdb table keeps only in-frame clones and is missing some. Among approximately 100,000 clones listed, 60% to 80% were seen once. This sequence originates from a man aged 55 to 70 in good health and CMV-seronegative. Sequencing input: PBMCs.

As DNA, the CDR3 is TGTGCCAGCATAAGACCGGGGACAGGGGTTATCCTAGTTTATGGCTACACCTTC. It specifies CASIRPGTGVILVYGYTF. This sequence joins TRBV2 and TRBJ1-2, with TRBD1 matching 10 bases. This CDR3 is built from 18 residues. Trimming removed 7 bases from V and 5 bases from J; junction bases left unmatched: 19. Germline V gives CDR1 SNHLY, CDR2 FYNNEI. Combining the CDR3 with reference TRBV2 and TRBJ1-2 gives the whole variable domain EPEVTQTPSHQVTQMGQEVILRCVPISNHLYFYWYRQILGQKVEFLVSFYNNEISEKSEIFDDQFSVERPDGSNFTLKIRSTKLEDSAMYFCASIRPGTGVILVYGYTFGSGTRLTVV.